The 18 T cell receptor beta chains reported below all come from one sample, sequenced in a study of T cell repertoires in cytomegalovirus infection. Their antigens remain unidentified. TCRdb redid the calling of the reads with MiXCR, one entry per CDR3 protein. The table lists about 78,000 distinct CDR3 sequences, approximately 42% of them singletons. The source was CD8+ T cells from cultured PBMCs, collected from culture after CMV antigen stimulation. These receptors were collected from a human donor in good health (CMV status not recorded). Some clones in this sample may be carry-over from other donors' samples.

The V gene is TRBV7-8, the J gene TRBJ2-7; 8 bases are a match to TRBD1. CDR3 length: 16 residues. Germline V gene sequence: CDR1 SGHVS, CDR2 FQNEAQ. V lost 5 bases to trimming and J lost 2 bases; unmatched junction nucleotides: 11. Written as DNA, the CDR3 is TGTGCCAGCAGCCCGACCGCAGGGGGCATCGCCTACGAGCAGTACTTC. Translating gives CASSPTAGGIAYEQYF.

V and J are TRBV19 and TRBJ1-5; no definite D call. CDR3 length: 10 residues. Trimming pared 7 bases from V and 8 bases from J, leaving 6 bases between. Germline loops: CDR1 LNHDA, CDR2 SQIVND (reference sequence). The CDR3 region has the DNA TGTGCCAGTATTGAGGAGCCCCAGCATTTT. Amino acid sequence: CASIEEPQHF.

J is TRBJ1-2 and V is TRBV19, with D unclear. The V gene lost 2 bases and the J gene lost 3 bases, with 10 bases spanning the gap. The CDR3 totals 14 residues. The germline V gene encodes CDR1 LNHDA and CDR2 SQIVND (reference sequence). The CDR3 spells CASSIRPGYYGYTF. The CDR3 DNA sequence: TGTGCCAGTAGTATACGTCCAGGCTACTATGGCTACACCTTC.

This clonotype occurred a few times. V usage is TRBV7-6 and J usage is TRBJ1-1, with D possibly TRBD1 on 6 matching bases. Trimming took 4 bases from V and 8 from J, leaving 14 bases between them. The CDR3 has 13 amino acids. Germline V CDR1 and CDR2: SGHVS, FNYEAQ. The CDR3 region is CASSSPRQAEAFF. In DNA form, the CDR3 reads TGTGCCAGCAGCTCCCCCCGACAGGCCGAAGCTTTCTTT.

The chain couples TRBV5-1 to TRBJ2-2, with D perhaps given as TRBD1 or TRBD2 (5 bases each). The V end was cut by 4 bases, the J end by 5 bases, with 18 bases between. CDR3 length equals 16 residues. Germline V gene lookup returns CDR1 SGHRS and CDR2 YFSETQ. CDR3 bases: TGCGCCAGCAGCCCTGAAAGGGGAGAGGGGACCGGGGAGCTGTTTTTT. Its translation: CASSPERGEGTGELFF.

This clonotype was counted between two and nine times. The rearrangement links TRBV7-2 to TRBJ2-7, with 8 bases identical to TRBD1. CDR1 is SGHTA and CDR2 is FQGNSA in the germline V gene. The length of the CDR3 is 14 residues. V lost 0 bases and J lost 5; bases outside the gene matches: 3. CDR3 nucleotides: TGTGCCAGCAGCTTAGCGACAGGGGTAAACGAGCAGTACTTC. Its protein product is CASSLATGVNEQYF.

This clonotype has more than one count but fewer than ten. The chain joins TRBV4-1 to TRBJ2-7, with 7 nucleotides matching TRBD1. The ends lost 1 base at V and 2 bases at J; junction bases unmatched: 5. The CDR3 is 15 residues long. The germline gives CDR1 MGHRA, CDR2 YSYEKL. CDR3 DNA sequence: TGCGCCAGCAGCCAAGTCCCGGGACAGACCTACGAGCAGTACTTC. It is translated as CASSQVPGQTYEQYF.

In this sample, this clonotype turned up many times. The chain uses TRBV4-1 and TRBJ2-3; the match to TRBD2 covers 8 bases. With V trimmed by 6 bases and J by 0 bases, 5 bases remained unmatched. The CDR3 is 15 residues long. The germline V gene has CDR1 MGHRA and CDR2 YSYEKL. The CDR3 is CASRQSSGSTDTQYF. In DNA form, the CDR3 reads TGCGCCAGCAGACAATCTAGCGGGAGCACAGATACGCAGTATTTT.

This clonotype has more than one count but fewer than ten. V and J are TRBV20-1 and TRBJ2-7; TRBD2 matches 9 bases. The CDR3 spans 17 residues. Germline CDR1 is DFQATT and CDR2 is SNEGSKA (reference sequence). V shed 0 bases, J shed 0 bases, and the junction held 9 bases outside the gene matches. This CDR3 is CSARDGKRGADSYEQYF. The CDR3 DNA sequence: TGCAGTGCTAGAGATGGCAAGCGGGGGGCCGACTCCTACGAGCAGTACTTC.

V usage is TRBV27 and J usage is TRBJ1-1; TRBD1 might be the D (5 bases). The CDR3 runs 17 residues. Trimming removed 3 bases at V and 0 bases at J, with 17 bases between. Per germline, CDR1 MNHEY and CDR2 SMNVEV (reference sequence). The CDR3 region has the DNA TGTGCCAGCAGTTTTAACACACGGGGGGGGGTGAACACTGAAGCTTTCTTT. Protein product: CASSFNTRGGVNTEAFF.

As DNA, the CDR3 is TGTGCCAGCCGAGAGGGTACTCCAAGCTCCTACGAGCAGTACTTC. Protein: CASREGTPSSYEQYF. The chain couples TRBV2 to TRBJ2-7, with D tentatively TRBD2 (5 bases). The CDR3 spans 15 residues. Trimming pared 8 bases from V and 0 bases from J, leaving 17 bases between. Germline-derived CDR1 and CDR2 are SNHLY and FYNNEI.

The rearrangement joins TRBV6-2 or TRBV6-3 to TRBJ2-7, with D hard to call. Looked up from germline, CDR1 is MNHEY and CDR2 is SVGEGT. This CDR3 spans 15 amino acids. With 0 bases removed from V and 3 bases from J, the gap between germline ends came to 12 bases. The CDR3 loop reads CASSYSNLSVYEQYF. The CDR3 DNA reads TGTGCCAGCAGTTACTCGAATCTTTCGGTCTACGAGCAGTACTTC.

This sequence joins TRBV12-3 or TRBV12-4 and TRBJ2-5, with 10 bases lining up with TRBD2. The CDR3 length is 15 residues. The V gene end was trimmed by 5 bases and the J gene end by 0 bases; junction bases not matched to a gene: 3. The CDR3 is CASSRTSGYQETQYF. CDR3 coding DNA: TGTGCCAGCAGTCGGACTAGCGGATACCAAGAGACCCAGTACTTC.

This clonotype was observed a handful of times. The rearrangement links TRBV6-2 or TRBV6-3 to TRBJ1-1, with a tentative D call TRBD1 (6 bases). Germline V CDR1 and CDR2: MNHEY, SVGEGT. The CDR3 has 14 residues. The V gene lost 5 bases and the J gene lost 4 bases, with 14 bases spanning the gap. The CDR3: CASSNTGRGTEAFF. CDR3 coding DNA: TGTGCCAGCAGTAACACAGGGCGTGGCACTGAAGCTTTCTTT.

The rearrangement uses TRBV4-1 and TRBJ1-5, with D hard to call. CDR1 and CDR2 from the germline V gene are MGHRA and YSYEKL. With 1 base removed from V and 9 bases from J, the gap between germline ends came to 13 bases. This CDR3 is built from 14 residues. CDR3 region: CASSQAILVWPQHF. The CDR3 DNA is TGCGCCAGCAGCCAAGCGATTTTAGTGTGGCCCCAGCATTTT.

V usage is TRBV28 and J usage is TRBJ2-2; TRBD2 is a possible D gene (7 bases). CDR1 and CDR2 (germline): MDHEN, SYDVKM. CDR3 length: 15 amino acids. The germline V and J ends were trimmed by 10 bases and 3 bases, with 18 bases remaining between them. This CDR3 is CATTKGGGYTGELFF. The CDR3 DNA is TGTGCCACCACAAAGGGAGGGGGATACACCGGGGAGCTGTTTTTT.

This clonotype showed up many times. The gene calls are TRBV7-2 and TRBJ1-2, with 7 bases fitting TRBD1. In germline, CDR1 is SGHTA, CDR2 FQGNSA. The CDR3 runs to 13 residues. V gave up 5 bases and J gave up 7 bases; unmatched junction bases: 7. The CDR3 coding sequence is TGTGCCAGCAGCCTCGGGACAGTCAGTGGCTACACCTTC. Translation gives CASSLGTVSGYTF. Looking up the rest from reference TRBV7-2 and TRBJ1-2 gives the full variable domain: GAGVSQSPSNKVTEKGKDVELRCDPISGHTALYWYRQSLGQGLEFLIYFQGNSAPDKSGLPSDRFSAERTGGSVSTLTIQRTQQEDSAVYLCASSLGTVSGYTFGSGTRLTVV.

The CDR3 protein is CASSSDRGSSTDTQYF. In nucleotides, the CDR3 is TGTGCCAGCAGTTCTGACAGGGGATCTAGCACAGATACGCAGTATTTT. This sequence joins TRBV2 and TRBJ2-3, with 8 bases identical to TRBD1. V lost 5 bases and J lost 0; bases outside the gene matches: 7. The CDR3 runs 16 residues. From germline, CDR1 is SNHLY and CDR2 FYNNEI.